This T cell receptor (beta chain) is from a study of T-cell reconstitution after alpha-beta-depleted transplantation in children. This clonotype was observed at least ten times. Antigen unknown. The authors prepared the TCRbeta library with unique molecular identifiers. TCRdb reprocessed the PCR reads via MiXCR and lists one record per CDR3 protein. The sample comprises fewer than 20,000 distinct CDR3 sequences, approximately 4.9% of which are singletons, and 6% to 8.5% rests with the top ten. Findings and caveats of the study: Reportedly, alpha-beta T cells present about two months post-transplant originated from several hundred expanded clones of graft origin. T-cell numbers and diversity, one year after transplant, stemmed largely from T cells that were newly produced.

Deletions cut 2 bases from V and 7 bases from J, with 11 bases between. The CDR3 consists of 13 residues. Germline V gives CDR1 MNHNY, CDR2 SVGAGI (reference sequence). The sample consisted of PBMCs, taken before TCRalphabeta/CD19-depleted stem cell transplant. The genes are TRBV6-6 and TRBJ1-1; D gene uncertain. This clonotype was obtained from a boy aged 5 to 17 with acute lymphoblastic leukemia, due to receive a stem cell transplant. The CDR3 loop reads CASSYLVTSEAFF. The CDR3 bases are TGTGCCAGCAGTTACCTGGTAACAAGTGAAGCTTTCTTT.